This TCR beta chain was captured in a study of control samples from healthy donors and cancer patients. Germline CDR1 MGHRA, CDR2 YSYEKL. The CDR3 has 14 residues. Trimming stripped 0 bases from V and 3 bases from J, with 8 bases between. Sequenced by immunoSEQ multiplex PCR; TCRdb stores in-frame clones only, minus some. The sample holds tens of thousands of clones, 84% seen once. The rearrangement uses TRBV4-1 and TRBJ1-1; D remains ambiguous. This receptor was obtained from a woman aged 45-65 years with lung cancer. Material: PBMCs. The CDR3 is CASSQEGRDTEAFF. CDR3 bases: TGCGCCAGCAGCCAAGAGGGAAGGGACACTGAAGCTTTCTTT.